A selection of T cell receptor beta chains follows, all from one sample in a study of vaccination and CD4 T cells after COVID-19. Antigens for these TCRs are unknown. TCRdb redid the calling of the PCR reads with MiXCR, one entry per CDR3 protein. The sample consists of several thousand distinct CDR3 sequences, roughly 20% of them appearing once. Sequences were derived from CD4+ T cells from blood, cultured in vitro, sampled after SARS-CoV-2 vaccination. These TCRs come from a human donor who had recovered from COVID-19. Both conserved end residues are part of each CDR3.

CDR3aa: CASSSTSYEQYF
j_gene: TRBJ2-7
v_gene: TRBV11-3

CDR3aa: CASSLGIGTVEAFF
j_gene: TRBJ1-1
v_gene: TRBV27

CDR3aa: CASSRGLAGMADTQYF
j_gene: TRBJ2-3
v_gene: TRBV5-1

CDR3aa: CASSEGVPSGNTIYF
j_gene: TRBJ1-3
v_gene: TRBV6-1

CDR3aa: CASSYSWAKGVYEQYF
j_gene: TRBJ2-7
v_gene: TRBV6-5

CDR3aa: CSAREDGNTEAFF
j_gene: TRBJ1-1
v_gene: TRBV20-1

CDR3aa: CASTLNGPGRQETQYF
j_gene: TRBJ2-5
v_gene: TRBV7-9

CDR3aa: CAIHPTGDYGYTF
j_gene: TRBJ1-2
v_gene: TRBV28

CDR3aa: CAISDQGQGIGQPQHF
j_gene: TRBJ1-5
v_gene: TRBV10-3

CDR3aa: CASSMDRSYEQYF
j_gene: TRBJ2-7
v_gene: TRBV28

CDR3aa: CASSQPLGDSDNEQFF
j_gene: TRBJ2-1
v_gene: TRBV4-3

CDR3aa: CASRGLAGGPASYEQYF
j_gene: TRBJ2-7
v_gene: TRBV11-2

CDR3aa: CASWTYRDRGPEQYF
j_gene: TRBJ2-7
v_gene: TRBV23-1

CDR3aa: CSARNRLVSSDTQYF
j_gene: TRBJ2-3
v_gene: TRBV20-1

CDR3aa: CASSRGTDQETQYF
j_gene: TRBJ2-5
v_gene: TRBV6-2/TRBV6-3